The clone carrying this TCR beta chain has at least ten counts. What it binds is not known. The CDR3 has 16 amino acids. The V gene end was trimmed by 3 bases and the J gene end by 1 base; junction bases not matched to a gene: 6. Germline-derived CDR1 and CDR2 are SGHRS and YFSETQ. Sample time point: persistent/refractory GD, antithyroid drugs over 5 years with positive TRAb. PBMCs provided the RNA from which the TCR library was made. With iRepertoire HTBI primers and Arm-PCR of CDR3 regions, TCR beta libraries were built. In TCRdb, the multiplex PCR reads were re-called with MiXCR into one record per CDR3 protein. The sample includes approximately 380,000 distinct CDR3 sequences, less than 25% of them seen just once. This entry is derived from a study of regulatory T cells in long-lasting Graves disease. Overall study findings and caveats: Accuracy was possibly reduced by small sample size.

This specimen was peripheral blood mononuclear cells (PBMCs), taken when the disease was refractory, from a patient treated with antithyroid drugs. The chain links TRBV5-1 to TRBJ1-1, with TRBD1 identical over 10 bases. The receptor was derived from a female donor with Graves disease. CDR3 sequence: CASSSETGGRNTEAFF. CDR3 nucleotides: TGCGCCAGCAGCTCGGAGACAGGGGGCCGGAACACTGAAGCTTTCTTT.